This T cell receptor (beta chain) stems from a study of cytomegalovirus exposure and HLA in healthy donors. This table comes from immunoSEQ multiplex PCR, and its TCRdb copy is limited to in-frame clones, with some not included. Of some 140,000 clones listed, approximately 86% are singletons. The germline CDR1 and CDR2 sequences are MDHEN and SYDVKM. With 3 bases removed from V and 4 bases from J, the gap between germline ends came to 13 bases. CDR3 length: 15 amino acids. Sequencing was done on a sample of PBMCs. The chain links TRBV28 to TRBJ1-3; D unclear. This receptor was taken from a man between 18 and 29 years old in good health and CMV-seropositive. In DNA form, the CDR3 reads TGTGCCAGCAGTTTGAACTACATAGCCGGAAACACCATATATTTT. Its protein is CASSLNYIAGNTIYF.